The sequence of this T cell receptor (beta chain) was determined in a study of response to subunit inactivated influenza vaccine. The CDR3 covers 14 residues. V lost 9 bases and J 1 base, leaving 12 bases between the germline ends. Germline CDR1 reads SNHLY; CDR2 reads FYNNEI. TCRdb used MiXCR to reprocess the RT-PCR reads, holding one entry per CDR3 protein. Of around 570,000 distinct CDR3 sequences detected, about 10% appear once; the ten largest clones hold 11%. The sample holds a few counts of this clonotype. A further study also used this sample, focusing on T cells expressing NK-cell markers. That work adds: Scientists made TCR beta cDNA using 5'RACE template switching with UMIs. There were seven HCMV-seropositive donors and one seronegative donor among the eight sequenced.

The sequence came from a man aged 45-60 years who received an inactivated influenza vaccine. This chain links TRBV2 with TRBJ2-2; possibly TRBD1 for D (6 bases). Sequences were derived from PBMCs from blood, sampled on the day of vaccination. This CDR3 reads CARGDTLNTGELFF. The CDR3 DNA reads TGTGCCAGGGGGGACACCCTGAACACCGGGGAGCTGTTTTTT.